These T cell receptor beta chains were read from a single sample in a study of blood T cell repertoires in COVID-19. Some clones are missing from TCRdb's copy, which holds only in-frame ones; the method was immunoSEQ multiplex PCR. In the table there are roughly 350,000 clones, 85% of which are singletons. The material sequenced was peripheral blood. Receptors originate from a woman younger than 35 with acute or convalescent COVID-19. Each CDR3 is given with its conserved first and last residue. Each record gives: J gene, D gene, clone size, V gene, CDR3 DNA, CDR3 protein. A D gene is named only where the DNA matches it firmly. Clone size, where shown, is once, few, many, or a class for clones that have expanded.

>TRBJ2-2|TRBD1|-|TRBV28
TGTGCCAGCAGCCTGACAGGGGGCCTTGGGAACACCGGGGAGCTGTTTTTT
CASSLTGGLGNTGELFF
>TRBJ2-2|TRBD1|-|TRBV6-5
TGTGCCAGCAGTTACGTACAGGGGGCGCCCACCGGGGAGCTGTTTTTT
CASSYVQGAPTGELFF
>TRBJ1-2|-|-|TRBV4-2
TGTGCCAGCAGCCAAGGGACAGCTATCTATGGCTACACCTTC
CASSQGTAIYGYTF
>TRBJ2-1|-|once|TRBV27
TGTGCCAGCAGTTCAGGGAATGAGCAGTTCTTC
CASSSGNEQFF
>TRBJ2-3|-|-|TRBV9
TGTGCCAGCAGCGTTAGCGGTAAGGATACGCAGTATTTT
CASSVSGKDTQYF
>TRBJ2-3|TRBD2|once|TRBV2
TGTGCCAGCAGTAAATCGGGACTAGCGGATTACACAGATACGCAGTATTTT
CASSKSGLADYTDTQYF
>TRBJ1-2|-|once|TRBV6-5
TGTGCCAGCAGAGTCGACAGGAACTATGGCTACACCTTC
CASRVDRNYGYTF
>TRBJ1-1|-|-|TRBV5-1
TGCGCCAGCAGCTCCGGACAGATCATGAACACTGAAGCTTTCTTT
CASSSGQIMNTEAFF
>TRBJ1-4|-|-|TRBV19
TGTGCCAGTAGTATTGGGCCGGATAATGAAAAACTGTTTTTT
CASSIGPDNEKLFF
>TRBJ2-7|-|-|TRBV6-2/TRBV6-3
TGTGCCAGCAGTTACTCGGACTTGGGTTACCGCTCCTACGAGCAGTACTTC
CASSYSDLGYRSYEQYF
>TRBJ2-7|TRBD2|-|TRBV11-2
TGTGCCAGCAGTGAGAGGGAGGGCCCCTACGAGCAGTACTTC
CASSEREGPYEQYF
>TRBJ2-5|-|-|TRBV4-2
TGTGCCAGCAGCCAAGAAGGACAGGCGGGGAAGACCCAGTACTTC
CASSQEGQAGKTQYF
>TRBJ2-6|TRBD1|-|TRBV9
TGTGCCAGCAGCACGCGGACAGGCTCTGGGGCCAACGTCCTGACTTTC
CASSTRTGSGANVLTF
>TRBJ2-7|TRBD2|-|TRBV9
TGTGCCAGCAGCGTAGGCGCGGGGGACGAGCAGTACTTC
CASSVGAGDEQYF
>TRBJ1-5|TRBD1|-|TRBV30
TGTGCCCAATCACAGGGGGGCAATCAGCCCCAGCATTTT
CAQSQGGNQPQHF
>TRBJ1-1|-|-|TRBV2
TGTGCCAGCAGTGTGGGCGACGGAACTGAAGCTTTCTTT
CASSVGDGTEAFF
>TRBJ2-5|-|-|TRBV24-1
TGTGCCACCAGTGATTTGCGGTCGCAGGGAGAGACCCAGTACTTC
CATSDLRSQGETQYF
>TRBJ2-7|-|once|TRBV14
TGTGCCAGCAGCCAAAGCGGTTCCTACGAGCAGTACTTC
CASSQSGSYEQYF
>TRBJ2-5|TRBD2|-|TRBV2
TGTGCCAGCAGTACGCTAGCGGGGGGTGGAGAGACCCAGTACTTC
CASSTLAGGGETQYF
>TRBJ2-5|-|-|TRBV7-6
TGTGCCAGCAGCTCCGAGTCGGCTAGCGCAGAGACCCAGTACTTC
CASSSESASAETQYF
>TRBJ2-3|-|-|TRBV5-1
TGCGCCAGCGGCAGACAGGACACAGATACGCAGTATTTT
CASGRQDTDTQYF
>TRBJ2-7|-|-|TRBV12-3/TRBV12-4
TGTGCCAGCAGTTTCTCCGGGAGCGAGCAGTACTTC
CASSFSGSEQYF
>TRBJ2-1|TRBD2|-|TRBV5-4
TGTGCCAGCAGCATCGGGACTAGCGGGAGTGGGTCCTACAATGAGCAGTTCTTC
CASSIGTSGSGSYNEQFF
>TRBJ2-7|TRBD2|-|TRBV27
TGTGCCAGCAGTACCCTTGGGGGACTATTCGAGCAGTACTTC
CASSTLGGLFEQYF
>TRBJ2-7|-|-|TRBV12-2
TGTGCAAGTCGCTTAGGTGCCCCAGGGGTGGCAGAGGAGCAGTACTTC
CASRLGAPGVAEEQYF
>TRBJ2-2|TRBD1|-|TRBV28
TGTGCCAGCAGTTCGACTGGGACAGGGGGGCCCGGGGAGCTGTTTTTT
CASSSTGTGGPGELFF
>TRBJ2-5|-|few|TRBV6-6
TGTGCCAGCAGGGAAGGGCTAGCTTTAGAGACCCAGTACTTC
CASREGLALETQYF
>TRBJ2-7|TRBD1|-|TRBV12-5
TGTGCTAGTGGTTTGGCTATAAGGACAGGGGGCATCTACGAGCAGTACTTC
CASGLAIRTGGIYEQYF
>TRBJ1-5|TRBD1|-|TRBV2
TGTGCCAGCAGCGGAATTACAGGGGGAAAGGTCGGCAATCAGCCCCAGCATTTT
CASSGITGGKVGNQPQHF
>TRBJ1-3|-|-|TRBV3-1/TRBV3-2
TGTGCCAGCAGTTACGGACTCTCTGGAAACACCATATATTTT
CASSYGLSGNTIYF
>TRBJ2-3|TRBD2|-|TRBV29-1
TGCAGCGTTGTTGGACTAGGAGGTGCAGATACGCAGTATTTT
CSVVGLGGADTQYF
>TRBJ1-5|TRBD1|-|TRBV27
TGTGCCAGCAGTTTAGCCCCGGGACAGGGGGCCGTTCAGCCCCAGCATTTT
CASSLAPGQGAVQPQHF
>TRBJ1-1|TRBD1|-|TRBV2
TGTGCCAGCAGTGATGGTAGGGGGCAGACTGAAGCTTTCTTT
CASSDGRGQTEAFF
>TRBJ2-5|-|few|TRBV5-5
TGTGCCAGCAGCTTGGAACTGTCCCAAGAGACCCAGTACTTC
CASSLELSQETQYF
>TRBJ1-1|TRBD1|-|TRBV7-9
TGTGCCAGCAGCCCGTCTCTGACAGGGGACACTGAAGCTTTCTTT
CASSPSLTGDTEAFF
>TRBJ1-5|-|-|TRBV28
TGTGCCAGCAGTTCCCTAGAAGGGGCGGACAATCAGCCCCAGCATTTT
CASSSLEGADNQPQHF
>TRBJ2-7|-|-|TRBV12-3/TRBV12-4
TGTGCCAGCGGATCACCGGGACTGGGGGAGCAGTACTTC
CASGSPGLGEQYF
>TRBJ2-5|-|-|TRBV5-1
TGCGCCAGCAGCTTGGCGAGCCGCGGCGCGGGGGAGACCCAGTACTTC
CASSLASRGAGETQYF
>TRBJ1-4|TRBD1|-|TRBV6-5
TGTGCCAGCAGGGCCGGGACAGCGTTGATGCTGTTTTTT
CASRAGTALMLFF
>TRBJ2-7|-|-|TRBV6-4
TGTGCCAGCAGTGGAGGTGAGGGCTCCTACGAGCAGTACTTC
CASSGGEGSYEQYF
>TRBJ2-5|-|-|TRBV7-9
TGTGCCAGCTCCGGGGTGAACCAAGAGACCCAGTACTTC
CASSGVNQETQYF
>TRBJ2-7|TRBD2|-|TRBV10-2
TGCGCCAGCAGGAACCGGGGACTAGGGATTTGGGAGCAGTACTTC
CASRNRGLGIWEQYF
>TRBJ1-2|-|-|TRBV7-3
TGTGCCAGCAGCATGACAGTCCAGGGGGGCTACACCTTC
CASSMTVQGGYTF
>TRBJ2-3|TRBD2|-|TRBV5-4
TGTGCCAGCAGCTTGTTCCCCTTAACTAGCGGTATCACAGATACGCAGTATTTT
CASSLFPLTSGITDTQYF
>TRBJ2-5|-|-|TRBV9
TGTGCCAGCAGCGTAGGCTCTTTGGGCACCGAGACCCAGTACTTC
CASSVGSLGTETQYF
>TRBJ2-2|-|-|TRBV6-5
TGTGCCAGCAGTTACCTGGCAGGGGAGCTGTTTTTT
CASSYLAGELFF
>TRBJ1-4|TRBD1|-|TRBV28
TGTGCCAGCAGTTCGACAGGGCAGACTAATGAAAAACTGTTTTTT
CASSSTGQTNEKLFF
>TRBJ2-2|-|-|TRBV4-1
TGCGCCAGCAGCCGTCTTTCCGGAGGGGACACCGGGGAGCTGTTTTTT
CASSRLSGGDTGELFF
>TRBJ1-2|-|once|TRBV19
TGTGCCAGTAGTGTCCAAGGGGTAACAAACTATGGCTACACCTTC
CASSVQGVTNYGYTF
>TRBJ2-3|TRBD2|-|TRBV6-1
TGTGCCAGCAGTGGGACGACTAGCGGAATTCTCACAGATACGCAGTATTTT
CASSGTTSGILTDTQYF
>TRBJ1-2|-|-|TRBV12-5
TGTGCTAGTGGTTTGGACCCGAGCGGCGGCTACACCTTC
CASGLDPSGGYTF